This T cell receptor (beta chain) was observed in a study of T cell repertoires in ileal Crohn's disease (dated by TCRdb to between 2018 and 2021). In the study overall: Median disease duration was around 7.9 years, and 35% to 40% of patients were identified as active smokers at the time of surgery. Surgery was performed for a complication in all patients, with stricturing disease in roughly 60% and penetrating disease in approximately 39%. Roughly half of the patients were given postoperative therapy, with approximately 17 on anti-TNF agents and roughly twelve on thiopurines. Neoterminal ileum biopsies obtained at postoperative colonoscopy were designated as M6 samples. A prospective multicentre cohort supplied the 50 or so Crohn's disease patients whose TCR repertoires were analysed. The study was conducted in parallel with a multicentre cohort that was designed to identify predictors of early endoscopic recurrence following ileocolonic resection. Endoscopic postoperative recurrence was defined by a Rutgeerts score above i0. The study sequenced roughly 170 mucosal samples from roughly 60 patients, taken at several locations on the surgical specimen and at postoperative endoscopy.

CDR1 and CDR2, looked up from the germline V gene, are MNHNS and SASEGT. The CDR3 goes from the cysteine to the phenylalanine over 16 residues. The entry retains the CDR3 DNA only, 48 bases that are in frame from base 1. Between the V and J ends, shortened by 0 bases and 2 bases respectively, the junction contains 13 bases. Sample time point, as interpreted from the label and publication: neoterminal ileum biopsy at postoperative endoscopy, about 6 months after surgery. Adults with ileal or ileocolonic Crohn's disease for whom ileocolonic resection was indicated were considered eligible. Before DNA extraction, whole ileal mucosal biopsies were kept frozen at -80 degrees C. A TRizol-based method was used to extract genomic DNA from the frozen whole biopsies, and the DNA was quantified with a NanoDrop 2000 spectrophotometer. This clone was observed once. Its antigen target is currently unknown. No base quality values were provided; no much bigger clone lies one nucleotide off.

General findings and caveats noted by the study authors: Compared with CD4 T cells, sorted CD8 T cells contained more high-frequency clones, which suggests that the mucosal expansions were mostly CD8. Higher percentages of high-frequency clones at the time of surgery were linked to endoscopic recurrence, and every patient with clonality above 26.8% (18/57) had recurrence. A significantly higher proportion of clonal expansions was observed in active smokers at surgery than in non-smokers (25.9% vs 17.9%, p=0.02). Mucosal CD4 and CD8 T cells were sorted and sequenced only in a subgroup of patients, the size of which was not stated. The timing of postoperative endoscopy varied within the first year after surgery, and the median delay was 6.9 months.

Roughly 540 nanograms of biopsy DNA per sample were submitted for commercial TCRB immunosequencing. A two-step, amplification bias-controlled multiplex PCR was used by Adaptive Biotechnology to amplify CDR3 regions from genomic DNA. In the first PCR, primers covered every V and J gene segment, and in the second PCR, barcodes and Illumina adapters were added. An Illumina instrument was used to sequence the CDR3 libraries. On the authors' methods: Analysis combined the vendor-provided pipelines with custom analysis of raw data in R/Bioconductor under R version 3.3.0. Clonality, which ranges from 0 to 1, was calculated as the inverse of the normalised Shannon entropy across all productive clones. High-frequency clones were defined as the repertoire share of the top 100 clones, retaining only clones passing a 95% confidence test. Overlap between samples was measured with the Morisita-Horn index, while repertoire diversity was measured with the Simpson index. This immuneACCESS table, as held by TCRdb, lists in-frame sequences with V and J called but not all clones. Of the missing ones, under half trace to an unresolved V gene in checked studies; the others have no known cause. V, J and clone size are taken as reported in that table, and D and trimming were inferred from the DNA itself. Within this sample are roughly 2,400 clones, with around 71% of them counted one time only. The ten largest clones represent about a third of the sample.

This receptor was obtained from an adult with Crohn's disease. This chain joins TRBV6-1 to TRBJ1-2; tentative D gene TRBD1, with 5 bases matching. Material for sequencing was ileal tissue. In nucleotides, the sequence is TGTGCCAGCAGTGAAGCGCAACCGGGGGGAAACTATGGCTACACCTTC. It specifies CASSEAQPGGNYGYTF.